One sample yielded the 27 T cell receptor beta chains listed below, sequenced in a study of early T cells in non-severe SARS-CoV-2 infection. TCRdb processed the 5' RACE reads anew with MiXCR; each CDR3 protein has one entry. The profile shows under 70,000 distinct CDR3 sequences, more than 5.5% of them singletons. This specimen consisted of whole blood, obtained at baseline. All receptors derive from an adult who was a healthcare worker with PCR-confirmed SARS-CoV-2 infection or an uninfected control (not recorded which).

This clonotype was seen a few times. The chain couples TRBV2 to TRBJ1-5; D ambiguous. The CDR3 runs 13 residues. Trimming stripped 5 bases from V and 7 bases from J, with 12 bases between. Looked up from germline, CDR1 is SNHLY and CDR2 is FYNNEI. CDR3 amino acids: CASSPDARQPQHF. CDR3 nucleotides: TGTGCCAGCAGTCCCGACGCAAGGCAGCCCCAGCATTTT.

This clonotype occurred many times. The genes are TRBV4-1 and TRBJ2-6; weak D call: TRBD2 (6 bases). The germline V gene encodes CDR1 MGHRA and CDR2 YSYEKL. V gave up 5 bases and J gave up 2 bases, with 13 bases separating them. The CDR3 is 16 amino acids. CDR3 bases: TGCGCCAGCAGCTCAAAAAGGGAGGCTGGGGCCAACGTCCTGACTTTC. It yields the protein CASSSKREAGANVLTF.

This clonotype is labeled as medium-sized (0.01 to 0.1%). The gene calls are TRBV27 and TRBJ1-1; 8 bases fit TRBD1. Looked up from germline, CDR1 is MNHEY and CDR2 is SMNVEV (reference sequence). The trim removed 2 bases at V and 4 bases at J, leaving 6 bases unmatched. CDR3 length: 15 amino acids. The CDR3 here is CASSLGGQAPTEAFF. In nucleotides, the CDR3 is TGTGCCAGCAGTTTAGGGGGACAGGCCCCCACTGAAGCTTTCTTT.

This clonotype appeared a few times. This chain connects TRBV10-1 to TRBJ2-3; D is unclear. Trimming stripped 4 bases from V and 1 base from J, with 6 bases between. Germline CDR1 reads WNHNN; CDR2 reads SYGVQD (reference sequence). The CDR3 runs 13 residues. CDR3 DNA: TGCGCCAGCAGTGTAGCCCGCACAGATACGCAGTATTTT. Protein: CASSVARTDTQYF.

This clonotype came up once. This sequence may be a read error, since a much larger clone differs from it by one base. This chain links TRBV28 with TRBJ2-7, with no clear D. Per the germline V gene, CDR1 is MDHEN and CDR2 is SYDVKM. This CDR3 region has 12 residues. The CDR3 nucleotides read TGTGCCAGAAGTTTGGGAACCTACGAGCAGTACTTC. It encodes CARSLGTYEQYF. The whole variable domain, remainder taken from reference TRBV28 and TRBJ2-7, is DVKVTQSSRYLVKRTGEKVFLECVQDMDHENMFWYRQDPGLGLRLIYFSYDVKMKEKGDIPEGYSVSREKKERFSLILESASTNQTSMYLCARSLGTYEQYFGPGTRLTVT.

This clonotype has a count of ten or more. This chain connects TRBV5-6 to TRBJ2-7; maybe TRBD2 (6 bases). Trimming left V 3 bases short and J 0 bases short, with 10 bases between. The CDR3 has 14 residues. Per germline, CDR1 SGHDT and CDR2 YYEEEE. CDR3 in amino acids: CASSSAGSSYEQYF. CDR3 bases: TGTGCCAGCAGCTCCGCGGGGAGCTCCTACGAGCAGTACTTC.

The V gene is TRBV29-1, the J gene TRBJ2-7; 7 positions agree with TRBD2. J lost 5 bases, V lost 6 bases, and 7 bases had no gene match. Germline V lookup: CDR1 SQVTM, CDR2 ANQGSEA. The CDR3 sequence is 12 residues long. CDR3 loop: CSVPGGSDEQYF. CDR3 coding DNA: TGCAGCGTCCCCGGGGGGAGCGACGAGCAGTACTTC.

As DNA, the CDR3 is TGTGCCAGCAGTTACGAGACATCGAACACTGAAGCTTTCTTT. Translating gives CASSYETSNTEAFF. The V and J genes are TRBV6-5 and TRBJ1-1; the D is unclear. Deletions cut 2 bases from V and 1 base from J, with 8 bases between. CDR3 length: 14 residues. CDR1 MNHEY and CDR2 SVGAGI come from the germline V gene.

V gene TRBV6-2 or TRBV6-3 combines with J gene TRBJ1-1; D remains unclear. Germline lookup yields CDR1 MNHEY and CDR2 SVGEGT. V dropped 3 bases and J dropped 8 bases, with 7 bases sitting between them. CDR3 length: 11 amino acids. The CDR3 loop is CASSYQAEAFF. The CDR3 DNA sequence: TGTGCCAGCAGTTATCAGGCGGAAGCTTTCTTT.

There are many counts of this clonotype. The chain links TRBV19 to TRBJ2-1, with TRBD1 matching 8 bases. V trimming: 2 bases; J trimming: 4 bases; junction bases outside the gene matches: 1. This CDR3 is built from 14 residues. CDR1 is LNHDA, CDR2 SQIVND, per germline (reference sequence). The CDR3 DNA follows: TGTGCCAGTAGTATAACAGGGGGTTACAATGAGCAGTTCTTC. It translates to CASSITGGYNEQFF.

The sample holds many counts of this clonotype. CDR3 bases: TGTGCCAGCAGGCCACAGGGGGCGAATTCACCCCTCCACTTT. Protein sequence: CASRPQGANSPLHF. This chain joins TRBV6-5 and TRBJ1-6, with 9 nucleotides matching TRBD1. CDR3 length: 14 amino acids. The germline V gene encodes CDR1 MNHEY and CDR2 SVGAGI. V shed 6 bases and J 7 bases; nucleotides not matched to a gene: 4.

This clonotype was observed a handful of times. The CDR3 spells CASTRGNIQYF. DNA of the CDR3: TGTGCCAGCACCCGGGGAAACATTCAGTACTTC. The rearrangement joins TRBV12-3 or TRBV12-4 to TRBJ2-4, with a tentative D call TRBD2 (5 bases). This CDR3 is built from 11 residues. Trimming took 7 bases from V and 6 from J, leaving 7 bases between them.

This clonotype was counted many times. The chain has TRBV5-6 and TRBJ2-1; D uncertain. V was pared by 4 bases and J by 4 bases, with 9 bases between. CDR1 is SGHDT, CDR2 YYEEEE, per germline. The CDR3 consists of 13 residues. The CDR3: CASSLRRYNEQFF. For the CDR3, the DNA is TGTGCCAGCAGCCTACGACGGTACAATGAGCAGTTCTTC.

J is TRBJ2-3 and V is TRBV29-1, with 7 bases fitting TRBD2. V was clipped by 2 bases and J by 0 bases; unmatched bases: 5. The CDR3 covers 15 residues. Germline V gene lookup returns CDR1 SQVTM and CDR2 ANQGSEA. CDR3 in DNA: TGCAGCGTTGAACCTAGCGGACCTAGCACAGATACGCAGTATTTT. Its protein product is CSVEPSGPSTDTQYF.

This clonotype was observed at least ten times. The genes are TRBV29-1 and TRBJ2-1; D possibly corresponds to TRBD2 (5 bases). V lost 0 bases and J lost 5, with 8 bases in between. Germline CDR1 is SQVTM and CDR2 is ANQGSEA. The CDR3 spans 13 residues. CDR3 protein: CSVEDRLNNEQFF. The CDR3 DNA is TGCAGCGTTGAAGATCGACTAAACAATGAGCAGTTCTTC.

This clonotype was observed many times. The J gene is TRBJ2-3, the V gene TRBV20-1; D remains unclear. Trimming stripped 5 bases from V and 3 bases from J, with 15 bases between. The CDR3 has 14 amino acids. Germline lookup yields CDR1 DFQATT and CDR2 SNEGSKA (reference sequence). The DNA of the CDR3 is TGCAGTGCTCCCTGGCGGAAGGGTACAGATACGCAGTATTTT. Protein product: CSAPWRKGTDTQYF.

The chain couples TRBV20-1 to TRBJ2-7; 12 nucleotides line up with TRBD2. The germline V gene encodes CDR1 DFQATT and CDR2 SNEGSKA (reference sequence). The CDR3 consists of 15 residues. V lost 6 bases and J lost 1; bases outside the gene matches: 7. The CDR3 nucleotides are TGCAGTGCGCGTCGGACTAGCGGGGTATCCTACGAGCAGTACTTC. Protein product: CSARRTSGVSYEQYF.

This clonotype appeared many times. The CDR3, as DNA: TGTGCCAGCAGTGCGGACAGTTTCTACGAGCAGTACTTC. It specifies CASSADSFYEQYF. The chain uses TRBV12-3 or TRBV12-4 and TRBJ2-7, with D possibly TRBD1 on 6 matching bases. V shed 5 bases and J shed 3 bases, with 11 bases lying between them. This CDR3 spans 13 amino acids.

The sample holds many counts of this clonotype. The chain carries TRBV5-1 and TRBJ2-7, with D perhaps TRBD1 (6 bases). CDR3 size: 14 residues. V lost 4 bases to trimming and J lost 5 bases, with 16 bases between them. From germline, CDR1 is SGHRS and CDR2 YFSETQ. CDR3 DNA: TGCGCCAGCAGCCCCACAGGGTCACGGGACGAGCAGTACTTC. Translated: CASSPTGSRDEQYF. Variable domain in full (rest from reference TRBV5-1 and TRBJ2-7): KAGVTQTPRYLIKTRGQQVTLSCSPISGHRSVSWYQQTPGQGLQFLFEYFSETQRNKGNFPGRFSGRQFSNSRSEMNVSTLELGDSALYLCASSPTGSRDEQYFGPGTRLTVT.

This clonotype was seen many times. The genes are TRBV27 and TRBJ2-2; 14 bases fit TRBD2. Germline V CDR1 and CDR2: MNHEY, SMNVEV (reference sequence). After removal of 9 bases from V and 5 bases from J, the junction contained 2 bases not matched to a gene. The CDR3 length is 14 residues. The CDR3 loop is CASRLAGGTGELFF. DNA of the CDR3: TGTGCCAGTCGACTAGCGGGAGGGACCGGGGAGCTGTTTTTT.

This clonotype was seen at least ten times. The gene calls are TRBV6-5 and TRBJ1-2, with TRBD1 identical over 8 bases. Trimming cost V 4 bases and J 2 bases; bases outside gene matches: 3. Germline V gene lookup returns CDR1 MNHEY and CDR2 SVGAGI. The CDR3 contains 14 residues. CDR3 sequence reads: CASSFRQGNYGYTF. The CDR3, as DNA: TGTGCCAGCAGTTTCCGACAGGGGAACTATGGCTACACCTTC.

The V call is TRBV12-3 or TRBV12-4, the J call TRBJ1-5; 8 bases match TRBD1. After removal of 6 bases from V and 6 bases from J, the junction contained 7 bases not matched to a gene. The CDR3 loop spans 14 amino acids. The CDR3 bases are TGTGCCAGCAGCCCGGACAGGGTGGGTCAGCCCCAGCATTTT. This translates into CASSPDRVGQPQHF.

This clonotype was counted ten times or more. V is TRBV20-1 and J is TRBJ1-1; no clear D. This CDR3 contains 13 residues. Germline V gene sequence: CDR1 DFQATT, CDR2 SNEGSKA (reference sequence). The V end was cut by 7 bases, the J end by 2 bases, with 14 bases between. Here the CDR3 reads CSGRKQLNTEAFF. The CDR3 DNA follows: TGCAGTGGCAGGAAACAACTAAACACTGAAGCTTTCTTT.

The chain employs TRBV6-2 or TRBV6-3 and TRBJ1-1; 9 nucleotides match TRBD1. The CDR3 totals 15 residues. V lost 5 bases and J lost 7; bases outside the gene matches: 11. Germline V gene sequence: CDR1 MNHEY, CDR2 SVGEGT. The CDR3 sequence: CASSQTTGTGREAFF. Written as DNA, the CDR3 is TGTGCCAGCAGTCAAACCACCGGGACAGGGCGTGAAGCTTTCTTT.

About this clonotype itself: A much larger clone sits a single nucleotide away, making a read error possible. DNA for the CDR3: TGTGCCAGCAGCTTAGGCAGGTGGGCCTCTGGGGCCAACGTCCTGACTTTC. This translates into CASSLGRWASGANVLTF. J is TRBJ2-6 and V is TRBV7-2; D not resolved. Trimming took 1 base from V and 0 from J, leaving 10 bases between them. Germline CDR1 reads SGHTA; CDR2 reads FQGNSA. This CDR3 has 17 amino acids.

There are a few counts of this clonotype. The gene calls are TRBV10-3 and TRBJ1-3; D is uncertain. Germline CDR1 and CDR2: ENHRY and SYGVKD. Trimming took off 5 bases at V and 0 bases at J, with 5 bases between the two ends. The CDR3 is made up of 13 amino acids. CDR3 protein: CAISLYSGNTIYF. The CDR3 DNA reads as TGTGCCATCAGTTTATACTCTGGAAACACCATATATTTT.

The CDR3 coding sequence is TGTGCCAGCAGTGTAGGGACAGATACGCAGTATTTT. Its protein product is CASSVGTDTQYF. V and J are TRBV6-1 and TRBJ2-3; no reliable D call. This CDR3 is 12 amino acids long. Germline lookup yields CDR1 MNHNS and CDR2 SASEGT. The V end lost 4 bases, the J end lost 3 bases, and 5 bases lay between the germline ends.